A selection of T cell receptor beta chains follows, all from one sample in a study of blood T cell repertoires in COVID-19. The data were produced by immunoSEQ multiplex PCR, yet TCRdb's version contains in-frame clones alone and is incomplete. The sample contains around 120,000 clones, approximately 87% of which appear only once. Material: peripheral blood. The source is a woman in her 70s with acute or convalescent COVID-19. Both conserved end residues are part of each CDR3. A D gene is named only where the DNA matches it firmly. A clone size is listed for some rows: how often the clone was seen (once, few, many), or a class if it is expanded.

>TRBJ2-7|-|-|TRBV28
TGTGCCAGCAGGGCCCCCCTAGCTACGAACGAGCAGTACTTC
CASRAPLATNEQYF
>TRBJ1-5|TRBD1|-|TRBV4-2
TGTGCCAGCAGCCCAGACAGGGTCGACGGTCAGCCCCAGCATTTT
CASSPDRVDGQPQHF
>TRBJ2-7|-|-|TRBV5-1
TGCGCCAGCAGGTTTCAAGGGGGCTACGAGCAGTACTTC
CASRFQGGYEQYF
>TRBJ2-1|TRBD2|-|TRBV7-7
TGTGCTAGCAGCTTTCGGGGGGGCTCCTACAATGAGCAGTTCTTC
CASSFRGGSYNEQFF
>TRBJ2-3|TRBD1|-|TRBV15
TGTGCCACCACCCATCGGGACAGAGTCGCAGATACGCAGTATTTT
CATTHRDRVADTQYF
>TRBJ2-1|-|-|TRBV4-2
TGTGCCAGCAGCCGGGACTGGGGAAATGAGCAGTTCTTC
CASSRDWGNEQFF
>TRBJ2-7|TRBD2|once|TRBV2
TGTGCCAGCAGTTTATCAACTGGGACTAGAGCCGAGCAGTACTTC
CASSLSTGTRAEQYF
>TRBJ2-7|-|-|TRBV5-6
TGTGCCAGCAGCTTGATGAGTACAGAGTTATACGAGCAGTACTTC
CASSLMSTELYEQYF
>TRBJ1-2|-|-|TRBV11-2
TGTGCCAGCAGCTTAGACATCGGCTACACCTTC
CASSLDIGYTF
>TRBJ2-5|TRBD2|-|TRBV5-1
TGCGCCAGCAGCCCCGGACTAGCGGACGAGACCCAGTACTTC
CASSPGLADETQYF
>TRBJ2-7|-|-|TRBV3-1/TRBV3-2
TGTGCCAGCAGCCAAGGGGAGCACGAGCAGTACTTC
CASSQGEHEQYF
>TRBJ1-1|-|few|TRBV12-3/TRBV12-4
TGTGCCAGCAGTTTTTCACAGGGAACTGAAGCTTTCTTT
CASSFSQGTEAFF
>TRBJ1-1|TRBD1|-|TRBV5-1
TGCGCCAGCAGCGTGGACAGGGCCACTGAAGCTTTCTTT
CASSVDRATEAFF
>TRBJ1-4|-|-|TRBV2
TGTGCCAGCAGTGATTACGTACAGGTCCGGAGGGGTGAAAAACTGTTTTTT
CASSDYVQVRRGEKLFF
>TRBJ2-2|TRBD1|-|TRBV2
TGTGCCAGCAGTGATGGGACAGTGTATACCGGGGAGCTGTTTTTT
CASSDGTVYTGELFF
>TRBJ2-7|-|-|TRBV2
TGTGCCAGCAGTTGGGACTTGCGCTCCTACGAGCAGTACTTC
CASSWDLRSYEQYF
>TRBJ1-2|TRBD1|-|TRBV9
TGTGCCAGCAGCGTAGGAACAGGGGCCTATGGCTACACCTTC
CASSVGTGAYGYTF
>TRBJ2-7|-|-|TRBV7-9
TGTGCCAGCAGCCCAGCGGCCTACCTGGAGCAGTACTTC
CASSPAAYLEQYF
>TRBJ1-5|-|-|TRBV2
TGTGCCAGCAGTGAAGGACAGTCTAGCAATCAGCCCCAGCATTTT
CASSEGQSSNQPQHF
>TRBJ1-3|TRBD1|-|TRBV5-1
TGCGCCAGCAGCCCGGGACAGGGTAACGGAAACACCATATATTTT
CASSPGQGNGNTIYF
>TRBJ1-6|TRBD1|-|TRBV28
TGTGCCAGCAGTCTCCTAGGGGGCGGTTCACCCCTCCACTTT
CASSLLGGGSPLHF
>TRBJ1-1|-|-|TRBV19
TGTGCCAGTAGTGCTCTACAGGGCGCCCTAGGGACTGAAGCTTTCTTT
CASSALQGALGTEAFF
>TRBJ1-2|-|-|TRBV21-1
TGTGCCAGCAGCCCTTGCCACCGGGACAGGGGAGGGGGGGCCTATGGCTACACCTTC
CASSPCHRDRGGGAYGYTF
>TRBJ1-2|TRBD1|-|TRBV4-1
TGCGCCAGCAGCCAAGGGGGACAGGGCCACTATGGCTACACCTTC
CASSQGGQGHYGYTF
>TRBJ2-7|-|-|TRBV5-6
TGTGCCAGCAGCTTGGCGGGGGGCTTCTCCTACGAGCAGTACTTC
CASSLAGGFSYEQYF
>TRBJ2-1|-|-|TRBV11-1
TGTGCCAGCAGCTTAGAACAGTACAATGAGCAGTTCTTC
CASSLEQYNEQFF
>TRBJ1-1|-|-|TRBV5-4
TGTGCCAGCAGCCTAAGGGACATTGAAGCTTTCTTT
CASSLRDIEAFF
>TRBJ1-1|-|-|TRBV28
TGTGCCAGCAGTTTATACGAGGGGGTTTGGGGGAACACTGAAGCTTTCTTT
CASSLYEGVWGNTEAFF
>TRBJ2-7|TRBD2|-|TRBV6-2/TRBV6-3
TGTGCCAGCAGTTACCCGACTAGCGGGGTCTACGAGCAGTACTTC
CASSYPTSGVYEQYF
>TRBJ2-2|TRBD1|once|TRBV2
TGTGCCAGCAGTGACACAGGGGGCGACACCGGGGAGCTGTTTTTT
CASSDTGGDTGELFF
>TRBJ1-5|TRBD1|once|TRBV6-5
TGTGCCAGCAGGACAGGGGACTACTCCGGACCCCAGCATTTT
CASRTGDYSGPQHF
>TRBJ1-3|-|-|TRBV29-1
TGCAGCGTTGAAATGGTGAGCTCTGGAAACACCATATATTTT
CSVEMVSSGNTIYF
>TRBJ1-3|TRBD1|few|TRBV28
TGTGCCGGTCAGGGGGACTCTGGAAACACCATATATTTT
CAGQGDSGNTIYF
>TRBJ2-5|TRBD2|-|TRBV6-5
TGTGCCAGCAGTTTCGGAGCGGGGGGGATAGAGACCCAGTACTTC
CASSFGAGGIETQYF
>TRBJ1-1|-|-|TRBV30
TGTGCCTGGAGTGGGGCAGTCGGCGACACTGAAGCTTTCTTT
CAWSGAVGDTEAFF
>TRBJ1-6|-|-|TRBV11-3
TGTGCCAGCAGGGGAAACCACAGGGATAATTCACCCCTCCACTTT
CASRGNHRDNSPLHF
>TRBJ1-1|-|-|TRBV7-9
TGTGCCAGCAGCTTCCAGAAGAACACTGAAGCTTTCTTT
CASSFQKNTEAFF
>TRBJ2-7|-|-|TRBV3-1/TRBV3-2
TGTGCCAGCAGCCAAGGTTCGCGAACCCGGTACTTC
CASSQGSRTRYF
>TRBJ2-2|-|many|TRBV28
TGTGCCAGCAGTTTATCCGGGTTTGGGTCCTCAACCGGGGAGCTGTTTTTT
CASSLSGFGSSTGELFF
>TRBJ1-6|-|-|TRBV28
TGTGCCAGCAGTTTAATCCAGGTTAATTCACCCCTCCACTTT
CASSLIQVNSPLHF
>TRBJ1-1|TRBD1|-|TRBV14
TGTGCCAGCAGCCGCAGGGGGACTGAAGCTTTCTTT
CASSRRGTEAFF